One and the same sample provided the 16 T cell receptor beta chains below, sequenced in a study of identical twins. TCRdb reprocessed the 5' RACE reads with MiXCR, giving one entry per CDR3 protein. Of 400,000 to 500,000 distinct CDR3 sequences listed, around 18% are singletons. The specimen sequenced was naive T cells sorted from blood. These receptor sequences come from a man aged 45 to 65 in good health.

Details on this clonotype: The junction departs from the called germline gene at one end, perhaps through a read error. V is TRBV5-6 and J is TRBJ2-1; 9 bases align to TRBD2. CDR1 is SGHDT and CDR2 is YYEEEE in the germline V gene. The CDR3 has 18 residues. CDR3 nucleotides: TGTGCCACCAGCTCCCTACGAACCGGACTAGCGTCCTACAATGAGCAGTTCTTC. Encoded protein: CATSSLRTGLASYNEQFF.

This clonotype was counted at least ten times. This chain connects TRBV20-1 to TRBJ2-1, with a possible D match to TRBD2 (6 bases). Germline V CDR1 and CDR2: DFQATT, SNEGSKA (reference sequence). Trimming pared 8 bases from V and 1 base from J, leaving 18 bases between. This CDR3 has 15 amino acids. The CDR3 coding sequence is TGCAGTTCCCGACGACTAGGAAATTCCTACAATGAGCAGTTCTTC. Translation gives CSSRRLGNSYNEQFF.

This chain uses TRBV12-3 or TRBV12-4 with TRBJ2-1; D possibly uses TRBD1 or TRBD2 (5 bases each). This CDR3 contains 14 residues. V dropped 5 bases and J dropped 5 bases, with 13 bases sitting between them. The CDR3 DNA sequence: TGTGCCAGCAGTCCACTAGTGGGGGACAATGAGCAGTTCTTC. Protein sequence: CASSPLVGDNEQFF.

The CDR3 loop reads CASSSHPQNEQFF. For the CDR3, the DNA is TGTGCCAGCAGCTCCCACCCCCAGAATGAGCAGTTCTTC. The V gene is TRBV7-2, the J gene TRBJ2-1; no definite D call. V dropped 4 bases and J dropped 7 bases, with 11 bases sitting between them. This CDR3 contains 13 residues. CDR1 and CDR2 (germline): SGHTA, FQGNSA.

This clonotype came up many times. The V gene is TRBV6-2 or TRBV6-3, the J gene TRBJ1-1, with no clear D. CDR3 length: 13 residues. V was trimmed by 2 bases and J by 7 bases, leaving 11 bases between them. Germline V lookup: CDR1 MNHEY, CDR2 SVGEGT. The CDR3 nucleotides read TGTGCCAGCAGTTACGGACCGGCCGGTGAAGCTTTCTTT. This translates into CASSYGPAGEAFF.

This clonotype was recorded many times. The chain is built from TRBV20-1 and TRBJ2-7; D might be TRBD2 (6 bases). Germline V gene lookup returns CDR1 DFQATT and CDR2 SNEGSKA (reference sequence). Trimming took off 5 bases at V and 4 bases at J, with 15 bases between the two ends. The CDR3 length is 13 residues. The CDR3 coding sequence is TGCAGTGCTGACCCGCGGGATTATTACGAGCAGTACTTC. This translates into CSADPRDYYEQYF.

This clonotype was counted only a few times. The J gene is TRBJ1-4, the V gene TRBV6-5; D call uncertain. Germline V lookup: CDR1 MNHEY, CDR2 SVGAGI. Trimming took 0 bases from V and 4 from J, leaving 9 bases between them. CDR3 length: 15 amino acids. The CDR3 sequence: CASSYSTLGNEKLFF. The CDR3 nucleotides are TGTGCCAGCAGTTACTCTACTTTGGGTAATGAAAAACTGTTTTTT.

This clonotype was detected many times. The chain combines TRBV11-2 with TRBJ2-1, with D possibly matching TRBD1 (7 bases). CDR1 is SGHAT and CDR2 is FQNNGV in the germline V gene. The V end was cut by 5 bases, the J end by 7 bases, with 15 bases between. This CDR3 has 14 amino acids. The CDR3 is CASSPQGGLNEQFF. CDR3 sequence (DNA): TGTGCCAGCAGCCCCCAGGGGGGCCTGAATGAGCAGTTCTTC.

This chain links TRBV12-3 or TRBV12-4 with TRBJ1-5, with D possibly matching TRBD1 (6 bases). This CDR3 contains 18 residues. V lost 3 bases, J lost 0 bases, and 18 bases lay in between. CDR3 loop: CASSFLQGKHYSNQPQHF. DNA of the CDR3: TGTGCCAGCAGTTTCCTTCAGGGGAAACATTATAGCAATCAGCCCCAGCATTTT.

In nucleotides, the CDR3 is TGTGCCAGCAGTCGACCGGCCTCCTACGAGCAGTACTTC. It translates to CASSRPASYEQYF. The chain combines TRBV28 with TRBJ2-7, with D unresolved. This CDR3 comprises 13 residues. Germline values: CDR1 MDHEN, CDR2 SYDVKM. The V end lost 5 bases, the J end lost 0 bases, and 8 bases lay between the germline ends.

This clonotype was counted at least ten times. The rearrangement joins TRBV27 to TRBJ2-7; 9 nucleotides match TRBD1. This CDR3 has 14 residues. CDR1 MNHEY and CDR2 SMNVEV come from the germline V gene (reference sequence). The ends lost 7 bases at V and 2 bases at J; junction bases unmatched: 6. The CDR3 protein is CASTRTGATYEQYF. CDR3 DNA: TGTGCCAGCACCAGGACAGGGGCTACCTACGAGCAGTACTTC.

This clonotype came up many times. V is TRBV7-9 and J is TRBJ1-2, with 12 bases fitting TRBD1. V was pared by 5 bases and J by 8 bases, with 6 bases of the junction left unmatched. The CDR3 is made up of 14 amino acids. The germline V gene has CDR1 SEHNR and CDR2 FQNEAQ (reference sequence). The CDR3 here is CASSTEGTGGGYTF. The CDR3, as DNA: TGTGCCAGCAGCACCGAGGGGACAGGGGGCGGCTACACCTTC.

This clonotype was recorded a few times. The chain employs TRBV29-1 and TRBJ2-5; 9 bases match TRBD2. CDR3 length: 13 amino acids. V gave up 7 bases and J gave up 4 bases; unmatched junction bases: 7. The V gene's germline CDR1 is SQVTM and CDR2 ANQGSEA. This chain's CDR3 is CSAGGGGAETQYF. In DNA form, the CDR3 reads TGCAGCGCGGGAGGCGGGGGGGCAGAGACCCAGTACTTC.

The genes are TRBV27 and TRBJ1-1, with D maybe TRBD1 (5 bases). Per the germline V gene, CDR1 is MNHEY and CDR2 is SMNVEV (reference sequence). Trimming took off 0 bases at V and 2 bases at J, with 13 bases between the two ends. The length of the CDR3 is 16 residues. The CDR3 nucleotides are TGTGCCAGCAGTTTATCGATTGGAGGGGCAAACACTGAAGCTTTCTTT. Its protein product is CASSLSIGGANTEAFF.

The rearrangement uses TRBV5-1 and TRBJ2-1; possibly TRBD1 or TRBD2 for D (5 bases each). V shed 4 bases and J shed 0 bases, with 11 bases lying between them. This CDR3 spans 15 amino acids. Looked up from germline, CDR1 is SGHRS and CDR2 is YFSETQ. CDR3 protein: CASSRDQSSYNEQFF. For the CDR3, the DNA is TGCGCCAGCAGCCGGGACCAAAGCTCCTACAATGAGCAGTTCTTC.

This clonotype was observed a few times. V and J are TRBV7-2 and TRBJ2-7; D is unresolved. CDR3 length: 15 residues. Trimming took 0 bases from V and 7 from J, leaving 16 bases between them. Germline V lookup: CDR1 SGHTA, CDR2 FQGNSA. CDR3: CASSLAVGPWREQYF. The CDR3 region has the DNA TGTGCCAGCAGCTTAGCAGTGGGCCCTTGGAGAGAGCAGTACTTC.